This TCR beta chain appears in the sequencing data of a study of a mutant IDH1 vaccine in newly diagnosed glioma. The sample's time point: week 11, during vaccination. Mutant IDH1 20-mer peptide, at 300 ug, made up each vaccine dose, with topical imiquimod. TCRdb keeps only in-frame clones here, not all; method: immunoSEQ multiplex PCR. The sample has roughly 57,000 clones, about 88% seen once. Trimming at V came to 2 bases and at J to 4 bases, leaving 3 bases not matched to a gene. CDR3 length equals 15 residues. The germline V gene encodes CDR1 MNHEY and CDR2 SVGAGI. With respect to this clone: Its antigen is undetermined.

The rearrangement joins TRBV6-5 to TRBJ2-1; 9 bases map to TRBD1. Sequencing used PBMCs, obtained from a glioma patient whose treatment included an IDH1 peptide vaccine. The receptor was isolated from a man in his forties with glioma. DNA of the CDR3: TGTGCCAGCAGTTACGGGACAGGGTTTTACAATGAGCAGTTCTTC. Translated, it gives CASSYGTGFYNEQFF.